The 32 T cell receptor beta chains below all came from one sample that was sequenced in a study of cytomegalovirus exposure and HLA in healthy donors. Primers: 60 Vbeta forward and 13 Jbeta reverse. Produced via immunoSEQ multiplex PCR; TCRdb's table is partial and in-frame only. The data contain 50,000 to 75,000 clones, approximately 83% of them singletons. Source material: PBMCs. Receptors were obtained from a human donor in good health.

The CDR3 here is CASSPVHITGSGNTIYF. The CDR3 bases are TGTGCCAGCAGTCCAGTCCACATCACAGGGTCTGGAAACACCATATATTTT. The chain carries TRBV7-9 and TRBJ1-3; perhaps TRBD1 as D (6 bases). This CDR3 region has 17 residues. CDR1 and CDR2 from the germline V gene are SEHNR and FQNEAQ (reference sequence). Trimming took 6 bases from V and 1 from J, leaving 19 bases between them.

The CDR3 DNA is TGTGCCAGCAGCTTTACCCTAGCGGAGGGGAGGGAGACCCAGTACTTC. Protein product: CASSFTLAEGRETQYF. This sequence joins TRBV11-2 and TRBJ2-5, with 7 bases fitting TRBD2. The CDR3 spans 16 residues. After removal of 3 bases from V and 5 bases from J, the junction contained 12 bases not matched to a gene. Germline V gene lookup returns CDR1 SGHAT and CDR2 FQNNGV.

The chain joins TRBV7-9 to TRBJ1-6; the match to TRBD1 covers 8 bases. Trimming took 5 bases from V and 10 from J; bases not matched to a gene: 4. The germline V gene encodes CDR1 SEHNR and CDR2 FQNEAQ (reference sequence). This CDR3 comprises 13 residues. CDR3 amino acids: CASSQGADSPLHF. The CDR3 region has the DNA TGTGCCAGCAGCCAGGGGGCGGACTCACCCCTCCACTTT.

The chain employs TRBV10-3 and TRBJ2-1; 9 bases agree with TRBD1. V dropped 2 bases and J dropped 4; count of bases not matched to a gene: 12. Germline lookup yields CDR1 ENHRY and CDR2 SYGVKD. CDR3 size: 18 residues. The CDR3 here is CAISEPLPGQGRYNEQFF. The CDR3 bases are TGTGCCATCAGTGAGCCGCTACCGGGACAGGGTAGATACAATGAGCAGTTCTTC.

V usage is TRBV19 and J usage is TRBJ2-7; 12 bases match TRBD2. The CDR3 is 18 amino acids. With 3 bases clipped from V and 7 bases from J, the junction kept 16 bases outside the gene matches. Per the germline V gene, CDR1 is LNHDA and CDR2 is SQIVND (reference sequence). The CDR3 region has the DNA TGTGCCAGTAGTATCGGACTAGCGGGACCTCCAACTTGGGGGGAGCAGTACTTC. This gives the protein CASSIGLAGPPTWGEQYF.

CDR3 loop: CASSPNSGGAHNEQFF. The CDR3 DNA reads TGCGCCAGCAGCCCCAATAGCGGGGGGGCCCACAATGAGCAGTTCTTC. The V gene is TRBV5-1, the J gene TRBJ2-1; 11 bases fit TRBD2. The CDR3 sequence is 16 residues long. Germline loops: CDR1 SGHRS, CDR2 YFSETQ. Unmatched junction bases numbered 8, after V lost 4 bases and J lost 5 bases.

The genes are TRBV7-2 and TRBJ1-4, with D maybe TRBD1 (5 bases). Trimming cost V 6 bases and J 8 bases, with 16 bases left between them. The CDR3 runs to 14 residues. Germline CDR1 reads SGHTA; CDR2 reads FQGNSA. The CDR3 coding sequence is TGTGCCAGCAGTCCCGGGACTGTGGGAGAAAAACTGTTTTTT. It translates to CASSPGTVGEKLFF.

V and J are TRBV11-2 and TRBJ2-1; 10 positions agree with TRBD1. J gave up 9 bases and V 2 bases, and 7 bases lay outside the gene matches. CDR1 and CDR2 from the germline V gene are SGHAT and FQNNGV. CDR3 size: 15 residues. CDR3 nucleotide sequence: TGTGCCAGCAGCTTATGGACAGGGGGGGGGCTTGAGCAGTTCTTC. Protein product: CASSLWTGGGLEQFF. Based on the CDR3 plus reference TRBV11-2 and TRBJ2-1, the full variable domain is EAGVAQSPRYKIIEKRQSVAFWCNPISGHATLYWYQQILGQGPKLLIQFQNNGVVDDSQLPKDRFSAERLKGVDSTLKIQPAKLEDSAVYLCASSLWTGGGLEQFFGPGTRLTVL.

The chain couples TRBV10-3 to TRBJ1-3; weak D call: TRBD1 (6 bases). Germline CDR1 is ENHRY and CDR2 is SYGVKD. V lost 10 bases and J 4 bases, leaving 17 bases between the germline ends. The length of the CDR3 is 14 residues. CDR3 coding DNA: TGTGCCAGCTCCCCCCGGGACATGGGAAACACCATATATTTT. Its protein product is CASSPRDMGNTIYF.

The chain couples TRBV2 to TRBJ2-2, with TRBD2 identical over 7 bases. Germline V gives CDR1 SNHLY, CDR2 FYNNEI. Unmatched junction bases numbered 5, after V lost 3 bases and J lost 4 bases. This CDR3 region has 15 residues. The CDR3 reads CASSDMGGSTGELFF. For the CDR3, the DNA is TGTGCCAGCAGTGATATGGGCGGGAGCACCGGGGAGCTGTTTTTT.

The chain recombines TRBV7-9 with TRBJ1-2; D call uncertain. The CDR3 covers 11 residues. Trimming took 1 base from V and 6 from J, leaving 3 bases between them. Per the germline V gene, CDR1 is SEHNR and CDR2 is FQNEAQ (reference sequence). CDR3 coding DNA: TGTGCCAGCAGCTTAGTAGATGGCTACACCTTC. It is translated as CASSLVDGYTF. Looking up the rest from reference TRBV7-9 and TRBJ1-2 gives the full variable domain: DTGVSQNPRHKITKRGQNVTFRCDPISEHNRLYWYRQTLGQGPEFLTYFQNEAQLEKSRLLSDRFSAERPKGSFSTLEIQRTEQGDSAMYLCASSLVDGYTFGSGTRLTVV.

The rearrangement uses TRBV5-8 and TRBJ1-2; D gene uncertain. The germline CDR1 and CDR2 sequences are SGHTS and YDEGEE. The V and J ends lost 3 bases and 4 bases respectively, with 4 bases between them. CDR3 length: 11 residues. CDR3 in amino acids: CASSSFYGYTF. CDR3 nucleotides: TGTGCCAGCAGCTCCTTCTATGGCTACACCTTC.

This clone was detected only once. This chain links TRBV27 with TRBJ1-2; 8 bases fit TRBD1. The CDR3 has 16 residues. CDR1 is MNHEY, CDR2 SMNVEV, per germline (reference sequence). The V and J ends lost 11 bases and 9 bases, in that order; junction bases with no gene match: 23. The CDR3 here is CARLGVGGQVTLSYTF. The CDR3 DNA is TGTGCCCGATTAGGTGTAGGGGGACAGGTGACGTTGAGCTACACCTTC.

The V and J genes are TRBV6-1 and TRBJ1-5; D is possibly TRBD1 (5 bases). The V end was cut by 7 bases, the J end by 9 bases, with 16 bases between. The CDR3 loop spans 13 amino acids. The germline CDR1 and CDR2 sequences are MNHNS and SASEGT. The chain's CDR3 is CASTQGDIRPQHF. CDR3 DNA: TGTGCCAGCACCCAAGGGGATATTCGGCCCCAGCATTTT.

The chain joins TRBV11-2 to TRBJ2-5; 12 positions agree with TRBD1. The germline CDR1 and CDR2 sequences are SGHAT and FQNNGV. The ends lost 3 bases at V and 5 bases at J; junction bases unmatched: 7. CDR3 length: 16 amino acids. The CDR3 coding sequence is TGTGCCAGCAGCTTGTCCGGGACAGGGGGCTTCGAGACCCAGTACTTC. It codes for CASSLSGTGGFETQYF.

This clone was seen once. The chain has TRBV29-1 and TRBJ2-7; the match to TRBD1 covers 9 bases. V was pared by 1 base and J by 5 bases, with 6 bases of the junction left unmatched. This CDR3 spans 14 amino acids. Germline lookup yields CDR1 SQVTM and CDR2 ANQGSEA. This chain's CDR3 is CSVEAQGAHNEQYF. The CDR3 bases are TGCAGCGTTGAAGCACAGGGGGCGCACAACGAGCAGTACTTC.

The gene calls are TRBV6-1 and TRBJ2-3, with unresolved D. Germline CDR1 is MNHNS and CDR2 is SASEGT. V dropped 7 bases and J dropped 7 bases, with 12 bases sitting between them. There are 12 residues in the CDR3. The CDR3 nucleotides read TGTGCCAGCACCCCTGACTCCTATACGCAGTATTTT. Translation: CASTPDSYTQYF.

The gene calls are TRBV30 and TRBJ2-5, with 7 bases lining up with TRBD1. CDR3 length equals 15 residues. J gave up 5 bases and V 3 bases, and 12 bases lay outside the gene matches. Germline V gene sequence: CDR1 GTSNPN, CDR2 SVGIG (reference sequence). The CDR3 region has the DNA TGTGCCTGGAGCGCCGGGACAGACCCCCGTGAGACCCAGTACTTC. Protein sequence: CAWSAGTDPRETQYF. Together with reference TRBV30 and TRBJ2-5, the CDR3 gives the full variable domain: SQTIHQWPATLVQPVGSPLSLECTVEGTSNPNLYWYRQAAGRGLQLLFYSVGIGQISSEVPQNLSASRPQDRQFILSSKKLLLSDSGFYLCAWSAGTDPRETQYFGPGTRLLVL.

The V call is TRBV7-2, the J call TRBJ2-5, with no clear D. Germline V gene sequence: CDR1 SGHTA, CDR2 FQGNSA. This CDR3 spans 15 amino acids. V was clipped by 1 base and J by 9 bases, with 18 bases between them. CDR3 nucleotide sequence: TGTGCCAGCAGCTTAGGCCAAACCCTCCTAGTGGCCCAGTACTTC. It codes for CASSLGQTLLVAQYF.

The chain has TRBV19 and TRBJ2-7, with 14 bases identical to TRBD2. This CDR3 has 18 amino acids. V trimming: 10 bases; J trimming: 3 bases; junction bases outside the gene matches: 17. CDR1 is LNHDA and CDR2 is SQIVND in the germline V gene (reference sequence). CDR3 bases: TGTGCCACCTCTAGTCGCCGACTAGCGGGAGGGAAGTACTACGAGCAGTACTTC. Translating gives CATSSRRLAGGKYYEQYF.

V is TRBV15 and J is TRBJ1-1; the match to TRBD1 covers 9 bases. Germline V CDR1 and CDR2: LNHNV, YYDKDF (reference sequence). The CDR3 is 14 amino acids. Trimming removed 3 bases from V and 6 bases from J; junction bases left unmatched: 5. The CDR3 spells CATSRWDRESEAFF. The CDR3 nucleotides are TGTGCCACCAGCAGGTGGGACAGGGAGTCTGAAGCTTTCTTT.

The genes are TRBV28 and TRBJ2-7; a possible D gene is TRBD1 (6 bases). The CDR3 extends over 15 amino acids. Germline loops: CDR1 MDHEN, CDR2 SYDVKM. The ends were cut back, 3 bases at V and 3 bases at J, with 15 bases in the middle. Here the CDR3 reads CASSFTGHKNYEQYF. The CDR3, as DNA: TGTGCCAGCAGTTTTACGGGACATAAAAACTACGAGCAGTACTTC.

This clone has a single count. CDR3 in DNA: TGTGCCAGCAGATTCCGGGACAGATATGGCTACACCTTC. Translation gives CASRFRDRYGYTF. The chain recombines TRBV5-6 with TRBJ1-2; 7 bases align to TRBD1. From germline, CDR1 is SGHDT and CDR2 YYEEEE. The CDR3 runs to 13 residues. The junction had 6 bases not matched to a gene; V was cut back by 5 bases and J by 5 bases.

This rearrangement joins TRBV7-9 to TRBJ1-2; D unclear. Trimming pared 2 bases from V and 2 bases from J, leaving 9 bases between. This CDR3 region has 14 residues. In germline, CDR1 is SEHNR, CDR2 FQNEAQ (reference sequence). The CDR3 here is CASSLLADNYGYTF. The CDR3 DNA reads TGTGCCAGCAGCTTATTAGCAGACAACTATGGCTACACCTTC.

The V and J genes are TRBV4-1 and TRBJ2-7; D is ambiguous. The V gene's germline CDR1 is MGHRA and CDR2 YSYEKL. Trimming took 4 bases from V and 3 from J, leaving 16 bases between them. This CDR3 is built from 15 residues. CDR3 sequence reads: CASSLQTVPDYEQYF. Here the CDR3 DNA reads TGCGCCAGCAGCCTTCAGACTGTTCCCGACTACGAGCAGTACTTC.

This clone was counted only a few times. The J gene is TRBJ1-2, the V gene TRBV27; TRBD1 aligns across 10 bases. V was pared by 5 bases and J by 7 bases, with 16 bases of the junction left unmatched. Germline CDR1 and CDR2: MNHEY and SMNVEV (reference sequence). CDR3 length equals 17 residues. The CDR3 region is CASSPNPRDRGRRGYTF. CDR3 bases: TGTGCCAGCAGTCCCAATCCCCGGGACAGGGGACGGCGTGGCTACACCTTC.

The genes are TRBV27 and TRBJ1-1, with 8 bases that match TRBD1. CDR3 length: 13 amino acids. Germline assignment: CDR1 MNHEY and CDR2 SMNVEV (reference sequence). J lost 8 bases, V lost 4 bases, and 6 bases had no gene match. CDR3 DNA: TGTGCCAGCAGTTCAAGGACAGGGCCCGAAGCTTTCTTT. Translating gives CASSSRTGPEAFF.

The chain uses TRBV7-9 and TRBJ2-7; a weak D match, TRBD1 (6 bases). With 6 bases removed from V and 4 bases from J, the gap between germline ends came to 7 bases. CDR3 length: 11 residues. The V gene's germline CDR1 is SEHNR and CDR2 FQNEAQ (reference sequence). CDR3 residues: CASRGAYEQYF. CDR3 DNA: TGTGCCAGCAGGGGGGCGTACGAGCAGTACTTC. The full variable domain, in which reference TRBV7-9 and TRBJ2-7 provide the parts outside the CDR3, is DTGVSQNPRHKITKRGQNVTFRCDPISEHNRLYWYRQTLGQGPEFLTYFQNEAQLEKSRLLSDRFSAERPKGSFSTLEIQRTEQGDSAMYLCASRGAYEQYFGPGTRLTVT.

V is TRBV9 and J is TRBJ2-5; 10 bases map to TRBD2. This CDR3 spans 15 amino acids. J gave up 2 bases and V 2 bases, and 3 bases lay outside the gene matches. Germline V gives CDR1 SGDLS, CDR2 YYNGEE. This CDR3 reads CASSVRTSGQETQYF. The CDR3 region has the DNA TGTGCCAGCAGCGTTAGGACTAGCGGACAAGAGACCCAGTACTTC.

The chain has TRBV6-4 and TRBJ2-3, with 8 bases matching TRBD2. J gave up 4 bases and V 2 bases, and 2 bases lay outside the gene matches. This CDR3 has 14 amino acids. Germline CDR1 and CDR2: MRHNA and SNTAGT. The CDR3 DNA reads TGTGCCAGCAGTGACCGGGGGGGGTCAGATACGCAGTATTTT. Translated: CASSDRGGSDTQYF.

This chain links TRBV5-6 with TRBJ1-2; the D gene is possibly TRBD1 (6 bases). The V gene's germline CDR1 is SGHDT and CDR2 YYEEEE. CDR3 length: 14 amino acids. V was shortened by 2 bases and J by 2 bases, with 10 bases between the two germline ends. CDR3 amino acids: CASSLIQGNYGYTF. The CDR3, as DNA: TGTGCCAGCAGCTTAATCCAGGGGAACTATGGCTACACCTTC.

The V gene is TRBV10-1, the J gene TRBJ2-2; 9 bases line up with TRBD2. The V gene end was trimmed by 5 bases and the J gene end by 3 bases; junction bases not matched to a gene: 10. Germline values: CDR1 WNHNN, CDR2 SYGVQD (reference sequence). The length of the CDR3 is 17 residues. Written as DNA, the CDR3 is TGCGCCAGCAGTAAAAGGGTAGCGGGAGTGGACACCGGGGAGCTGTTTTTT. Translating gives CASSKRVAGVDTGELFF.